This TCR beta chain appears in the sequencing data of a study of cytomegalovirus exposure and HLA in healthy donors. The study, taken as a whole, reports: Sequencing depth roughly uniform across donors was assumed in presence/absence analyses.

Trimming removed 3 bases at V and 3 bases at J, with 12 bases between. The CDR3 is 14 residues long. CDR1 and CDR2 from the germline V gene are KGHSH and LQKENI. With 60 Vbeta and 13 Jbeta primers, the PCR was carried out. Using immunoSEQ multiplex PCR, the repertoire was profiled, and TCRdb retains in-frame clones only, with some absent. The data contain about 130,000 clones, over 50% of them singletons. In this sample, this clone turned up a few times. What it binds is not known. The receptor's source is a human donor in good health. The sample consisted of PBMCs. The rearrangement uses TRBV18 and TRBJ2-7, with D possibly TRBD1 on 5 matching bases. CDR3 loop: CASSPSTENYEQYF. Written as DNA, the CDR3 is TGTGCCAGCTCACCGTCGACAGAAAACTACGAGCAGTACTTC.